A single sample is the source of the 17 T cell receptor beta chains below, sequenced in a study of OX40 agonist ivuxolimab in advanced cancers. This table comes from immunoSEQ multiplex PCR, and its TCRdb copy is limited to in-frame clones, with some not included. The table lists about 58,000 clones, approximately 75% of them singletons. Sequenced here: CD4+ or CD8+ T cells sorted from blood, sampled in a trial of the OX40 agonist ivuxolimab. The receptors were sampled from an adult with an advanced solid tumor such as melanoma, head and neck, liver or kidney cancer.

The V and J genes are TRBV9 and TRBJ2-3; 9 bases match TRBD2. This CDR3 comprises 18 residues. Trimming took 0 bases from V and 4 from J; bases not matched to a gene: 12. Germline V gene sequence: CDR1 SGDLS, CDR2 YYNGEE. The CDR3 sequence: CASSVAWPRGGASDTQYF. DNA of the CDR3: TGTGCCAGCAGCGTAGCTTGGCCCCGCGGGGGGGCATCAGATACGCAGTATTTT.

This clone was seen only a few times. The chain couples TRBV23-1 to TRBJ2-2; 8 positions agree with TRBD2. TRBV23-1 is an ORF; its function is uncertain. With 6 bases clipped from V and 0 bases from J, the junction kept 3 bases outside the gene matches. There are 15 residues in the CDR3. The DNA for the CDR3 is TGCGCCAGCAGATTAGCGGGGACGAACACCGGGGAGCTGTTTTTT. Translating it yields CASRLAGTNTGELFF.

This chain connects TRBV6-4 to TRBJ1-5, with 8 bases matching TRBD1. The CDR3 has 14 amino acids. Germline V gene data show CDR1 as MRHNA and CDR2 as SNTAGT. V lost 5 bases to trimming and J lost 3 bases; unmatched junction nucleotides: 3. In nucleotides, the CDR3 is TGTGCCAGCAGTCCCCAGGGGGCCAATCAGCCCCAGCATTTT. Protein: CASSPQGANQPQHF.

This clone was detected once. V is TRBV7-6 and J is TRBJ2-2; 7 bases are a match to TRBD2. After removal of 5 bases from V and 6 bases from J, the junction contained 9 bases not matched to a gene. CDR1 and CDR2 (germline): SGHVS, FNYEAQ. The CDR3 loop spans 15 amino acids. The chain's CDR3 is CASSPSGRVPGELFF. The CDR3 nucleotides read TGTGCCAGCAGCCCTAGCGGAAGGGTTCCCGGGGAGCTGTTTTTT.

This clone was detected only a few times. The rearrangement joins TRBV11-3 to TRBJ2-7; D gene ambiguous. Looked up from germline, CDR1 is SGHNT and CDR2 is YENEEA. This CDR3 has 14 amino acids. V lost 0 bases, J lost 0 bases, and 6 bases lay in between. CDR3 DNA sequence: TGTGCCAGCAGCTTAGACACGAGCTCCTACGAGCAGTACTTC. Its protein product is CASSLDTSSYEQYF.

J is TRBJ1-6 and V is TRBV9; D is unclear. The CDR3 runs to 14 residues. The V gene's germline CDR1 is SGDLS and CDR2 YYNGEE. The V end was cut by 3 bases, the J end by 10 bases, with 14 bases between. The CDR3, as DNA: TGTGCCAGCAGCGGACTGGCAGAGGGATCACCCCTCCACTTT. Its translation is CASSGLAEGSPLHF.

The J gene is TRBJ2-3, the V gene TRBV6-5; no reliable D call. The length of the CDR3 is 12 residues. Germline V gene lookup returns CDR1 MNHEY and CDR2 SVGAGI. Trimming cost V 6 bases and J 5 bases, with 9 bases left between them. This chain's CDR3 is CASSPGLDTQYF. The CDR3 DNA sequence: TGTGCCAGCAGCCCCGGTCTAGATACGCAGTATTTT.

The V gene is TRBV28, the J gene TRBJ2-7; the D is unclear. In germline, CDR1 is MDHEN, CDR2 SYDVKM. With 5 bases removed from V and 2 bases from J, the gap between germline ends came to 13 bases. The CDR3 runs to 14 residues. The CDR3 nucleotides read TGTGCCAGCAGTCCCCAGGAAGTGACCTACGAGCAGTACTTC. It yields the protein CASSPQEVTYEQYF.

The genes are TRBV5-4 and TRBJ2-3; tentative D call: TRBD2 (5 bases). Germline V CDR1 and CDR2: SGHNT, YYREEE (reference sequence). This CDR3 comprises 15 residues. The ends were cut back, 0 bases at V and 2 bases at J, with 10 bases in the middle. CDR3 DNA: TGTGCCAGCAGCTTGGAATCGGGGTCCACAGATACGCAGTATTTT. Translated, it gives CASSLESGSTDTQYF.

The chain recombines TRBV6-1 with TRBJ1-1; the D gene is possibly TRBD1 (5 bases). Germline lookup yields CDR1 MNHNS and CDR2 SASEGT. The V end lost 2 bases, the J end lost 1 base, and 11 bases lay between the germline ends. This CDR3 has 15 residues. The CDR3, as DNA: TGTGCCAGCAGTGAACCTCCCGGGGGGAACACTGAAGCTTTCTTT. Its protein product is CASSEPPGGNTEAFF.

The genes are TRBV4-2 and TRBJ2-2; 9 nucleotides match TRBD2. Germline V gene data show CDR1 as LGHNA and CDR2 as YNFKEQ. The CDR3 is 16 amino acids. J lost 5 bases, V lost 4 bases, and 8 bases had no gene match. The CDR3 spells CASSRQAGGSTGELFF. The DNA of the CDR3 is TGTGCCAGCAGCCGACAAGCGGGGGGAAGTACCGGGGAGCTGTTTTTT.

This chain links TRBV7-8 with TRBJ1-5; perhaps TRBD1 as D (5 bases). Looked up from germline, CDR1 is SGHVS and CDR2 is FQNEAQ. This CDR3 region has 17 residues. Deletions cut 5 bases from V and 0 bases from J, with 17 bases between. The CDR3 here is CASSPKRGEYSNQPQHF. Written as DNA, the CDR3 is TGTGCCAGCAGCCCTAAAAGGGGAGAATATAGCAATCAGCCCCAGCATTTT.

The genes are TRBV6-1 and TRBJ2-3; the match to TRBD1 covers 7 bases. J was trimmed by 8 bases and V by 6 bases; bases with no gene match: 14. This CDR3 is built from 15 residues. The germline V gene has CDR1 MNHNS and CDR2 SASEGT. The CDR3 here is CASRVDRAPLGTQYF. The CDR3 nucleotides read TGTGCCAGCAGGGTCGACAGGGCCCCTTTAGGTACGCAGTATTTT.

The table lists this clone with a few counts. The DNA of the CDR3 is TGTGCCAGCAGCTTGGAGGGGGGAGAGGAAAAACTGTTTTTT. Amino acid sequence: CASSLEGGEEKLFF. The V call is TRBV5-6, the J call TRBJ1-4; maybe TRBD1 (6 bases). This CDR3 spans 14 amino acids. Trimming shortened V by 0 bases and J by 8 bases, and 11 bases separated the two germline ends. Germline-derived CDR1 and CDR2 are SGHDT and YYEEEE.

The genes are TRBV15 and TRBJ2-5; TRBD2 is a possible D gene (5 bases). Trimming shortened V by 5 bases and J by 1 base, and 17 bases separated the two germline ends. The CDR3 consists of 16 residues. Germline CDR1 is LNHNV and CDR2 is YYDKDF (reference sequence). CDR3 region: CATSGRTPGSQETQYF. CDR3 in DNA: TGTGCCACCAGCGGGAGAACCCCGGGGTCCCAAGAGACCCAGTACTTC.

This sequence joins TRBV19 and TRBJ1-1; D gene uncertain. Germline values: CDR1 LNHDA, CDR2 SQIVND (reference sequence). V was shortened by 0 bases and J by 5 bases, with 13 bases between the two germline ends. The CDR3 loop spans 15 amino acids. CDR3 residues: CASSIDGSRVTEAFF. DNA of the CDR3: TGTGCCAGTAGTATAGATGGGAGTCGGGTGACTGAAGCTTTCTTT.

This rearrangement joins TRBV7-6 to TRBJ2-5, with D uncertain. The CDR3 loop spans 11 amino acids. Trimming cost V 5 bases and J 3 bases, with 4 bases left between them. Germline values: CDR1 SGHVS, CDR2 FNYEAQ. The CDR3 reads CASSPKETQYF. The CDR3 DNA follows: TGTGCCAGCAGCCCTAAAGAGACCCAGTACTTC.